This is a list of T cell receptor beta chains from one sample in a study of T-cell reconstitution after alpha-beta-depleted transplantation in children. TCRdb reprocessed the PCR reads with MiXCR, giving one entry per CDR3 protein. This repertoire shows hundreds of thousands of distinct CDR3 sequences, under 12% found once; its top ten account for 4%. The source material was PBMCs from the stem cell graft donor, sampled from the stem cell graft. All receptors come from a human donor who donated a stem cell graft to a child with acute myeloid leukemia. Each CDR3 is given with its conserved first and last residue. Each record gives: D gene, clone size, J gene, V gene, CDR3 protein, CDR3 DNA. The D gene is left open where the match is weak. Clone size is given for some rows only: seen once, a few or many times, or a class if the clone is expanded.

TRBD2 | - | TRBJ2-7 | TRBV20-1 | CSAGTSGSAYEQYF | TGCAGTGCTGGGACTAGCGGGAGCGCCTACGAGCAGTACTTC
TRBD1 | few | TRBJ2-1 | TRBV4-3 | CASSQDRTGYYNEQFF | TGCGCCAGCAGCCAAGATAGGACAGGTTACTACAATGAGCAGTTCTTC
TRBD2 | few | TRBJ2-3 | TRBV29-1 | CSAVGGGGQDTQYF | TGCAGCGCGGTTGGGGGGGGTGGCCAAGATACGCAGTATTTT
- | few | TRBJ1-3 | TRBV20-1 | CSASLPLNRAGNTIYF | TGCAGTGCTAGTTTACCCCTGAACAGGGCTGGAAACACCATATATTTT
- | many | TRBJ2-1 | TRBV29-1 | CSVEDPDNEQFF | TGCAGCGTTGAAGATCCAGACAATGAGCAGTTCTTC
TRBD2 | few | TRBJ2-7 | TRBV7-8 | CASSLVGLAGLYEQYF | TGTGCCAGCAGCTTAGTCGGACTAGCGGGACTCTACGAGCAGTACTTC
- | many | TRBJ1-5 | TRBV21-1 | CASSEGPVAGKGQPQHF | TGTGCCAGCAGCGAGGGACCCGTGGCGGGGAAGGGTCAGCCCCAGCATTTT
TRBD2 | - | TRBJ2-7 | TRBV5-6 | CASSLAVTSGISYEQYF | TGTGCCAGCAGCTTGGCCGTGACTAGCGGGATCTCCTACGAGCAGTACTTC
- | - | TRBJ2-3 | TRBV20-1 | CCARDAASERTDTQYF | TGCTGTGCTAGAGATGCAGCTAGCGAACGCACAGATACGCAGTATTTT
- | - | TRBJ1-3 | TRBV5-1 | CASRDGSGNTIYF | TGCGCCAGCAGGGACGGCTCTGGAAACACCATATATTTT
- | few | TRBJ1-4 | TRBV4-3 | CASSQDYGANEKLFF | TGCGCCAGCAGCCAAGATTACGGGGCCAATGAAAAACTGTTTTTT
- | - | TRBJ1-2 | TRBV30 | CAWSPNPRQGYGYTF | TGTGCCTGGAGTCCAAACCCGAGGCAAGGGTATGGCTACACCTTC
- | - | TRBJ2-4 | TRBV29-1 | CSAAGEGELAKNIQYF | TGCAGCGCGGCCGGGGAGGGGGAACTAGCCAAAAACATTCAGTACTTC
TRBD2 | few | TRBJ2-7 | TRBV10-3 | CAISDASGSDEQYF | TGTGCCATCAGTGACGCTAGCGGGAGTGACGAGCAGTACTTC
- | many | TRBJ2-5 | TRBV7-2 | CASSLGPGRETQYF | TGTGCCAGCAGCTTAGGGCCGGGGCGAGAGACCCAGTACTTC
TRBD1 | many | TRBJ1-2 | TRBV12-3/TRBV12-4 | CASSLSWDSHYGYTF | TGTGCCAGCAGTTTATCTTGGGACAGCCACTATGGCTACACCTTC